These 19 T cell receptor beta chains came from one sample sequenced in a study of cytomegalovirus exposure and HLA in healthy donors. The PCR was carried out with 60 Vbeta primers and 13 Jbeta primers. Using immunoSEQ multiplex PCR, the repertoire was profiled, and TCRdb retains in-frame clones only, with some absent. The data show 120,000 or so clones, with about 83% seen just once and around 3.6% held by the top ten. Sequences were obtained from PBMCs. The origin of the receptors is a man aged 30 to 39 in good health and CMV-seronegative.

The chain combines TRBV10-2 with TRBJ2-4; 8 nucleotides line up with TRBD1. The CDR3 totals 11 residues. Germline assignment: CDR1 WSHSY and CDR2 SAAADI. The ends lost 6 bases at V and 13 bases at J; junction bases unmatched: 5. CDR3 loop: CASRKTGEQYF. In DNA, the CDR3 is TGCGCCAGCAGGAAGACAGGGGAGCAGTACTTC.

This rearrangement joins TRBV5-1 to TRBJ2-5; no reliable D call. The CDR3 length is 15 residues. The germline V gene has CDR1 SGHRS and CDR2 YFSETQ. V was shortened by 4 bases and J by 3 bases, with 16 bases between the two germline ends. CDR3 nucleotides: TGCGCCAGCAGCCAGTTTACCGAGGTTAAAGAGACCCAGTACTTC. It specifies CASSQFTEVKETQYF. Looking up the rest from reference TRBV5-1 and TRBJ2-5 gives the full variable domain: KAGVTQTPRYLIKTRGQQVTLSCSPISGHRSVSWYQQTPGQGLQFLFEYFSETQRNKGNFPGRFSGRQFSNSRSEMNVSTLELGDSALYLCASSQFTEVKETQYFGPGTRLLVL.

The chain combines TRBV4-3 with TRBJ1-2, with a possible D match to TRBD1 (6 bases). V lost 4 bases and J lost 0, with 12 bases in between. Looked up from germline, CDR1 is LGHNA and CDR2 is YSLEER. The CDR3 totals 15 residues. CDR3 coding DNA: TGCGCCAGCAGCCTTAGGACAGTCACTAACTATGGCTACACCTTC. Its translation is CASSLRTVTNYGYTF.

This chain connects TRBV21-1 to TRBJ1-3; the table's D call TRBD1 went unverified against the DNA. TRBV21-1 is a pseudogene. The CDR3 consists of 19 residues. CDR3 DNA: TGTGCCAGCAGCGAAGAGTTCTGGGACAGGGGTGAAACTGGAAACACCATATATTTT. It is translated as CASSEEFWDRGETGNTIYF.

The V call is TRBV6-7, the J call TRBJ2-7; a possible D gene is TRBD1 (5 bases). TRBV6-7 is an ORF, with its function uncertain. This CDR3 is 15 amino acids long. With 2 bases removed from V and 3 bases from J, the gap between germline ends came to 14 bases. In nucleotides, the CDR3 is TGTGCCAGCAGTTACACCGATGACAGACTCTACGAGCAGTACTTC. Translation gives CASSYTDDRLYEQYF.

The chain couples TRBV4-3 to TRBJ2-3; TRBD1 matches 7 bases. CDR3 size: 16 residues. V lost 0 bases, J lost 4 bases, and 7 bases stayed unmatched. Germline CDR1 LGHNA, CDR2 YSLEER. CDR3 loop: CASSQDRTRGPDTQYF. CDR3 nucleotides: TGCGCCAGCAGCCAAGATCGGACAAGGGGGCCAGATACGCAGTATTTT.

This clone was detected only once. The rearrangement uses TRBV29-1 and TRBJ2-7; 9 nucleotides match TRBD2. This CDR3 contains 12 residues. CDR1 is SQVTM and CDR2 is ANQGSEA in the germline V gene. J gave up 3 bases and V 3 bases, and 0 bases lay outside the gene matches. In DNA form, the CDR3 reads TGCAGCGTTGATAGCGGGAGCTACGAGCAGTACTTC. Amino acids: CSVDSGSYEQYF.

The chain joins TRBV7-9 to TRBJ1-5; D ambiguous. V gave up 2 bases and J gave up 2 bases, with 22 bases separating them. Germline loops: CDR1 SEHNR, CDR2 FQNEAQ (reference sequence). There are 19 residues in the CDR3. CDR3 coding DNA: TGTGCCAGCAGCTTACATCGAGGTTTCGTTTGGTATTGCAATCAGCCCCAGCATTTT. Residues: CASSLHRGFVWYCNQPQHF.

V is TRBV13 and J is TRBJ1-1; a possible D gene is TRBD1 (5 bases). V was pared by 6 bases and J by 3 bases, with 14 bases between. Germline V gene data show CDR1 as PRHDT and CDR2 as FYEKMQ (reference sequence). This CDR3 comprises 14 residues. CDR3 nucleotide sequence: TGTGCCAGCAGACGGGGGGGGAGTCACACTGAAGCTTTCTTT. Translation: CASRRGGSHTEAFF.

The table lists this clone with a few counts. V usage is TRBV25-1 and J usage is TRBJ1-2, with 7 nucleotides matching TRBD1. Germline CDR1 reads MGHDK; CDR2 reads SYGVNS. The CDR3 is 15 amino acids. V shed 4 bases, J shed 0 bases, and the junction held 5 bases outside the gene matches. CDR3 protein: CASSGSGQSNYGYTF. CDR3 nucleotides: TGTGCCAGCAGTGGATCGGGACAGTCTAACTATGGCTACACCTTC.

The rearrangement links TRBV6-6 to TRBJ2-7, with 9 bases identical to TRBD2. Germline V gives CDR1 MNHNY, CDR2 SVGAGI (reference sequence). There are 15 residues in the CDR3. V dropped 2 bases and J dropped 4; count of bases not matched to a gene: 6. The CDR3, as DNA: TGTGCCAGCAGTTACGGGCTAGCGGGACGGTACGAGCAGTACTTC. Translating gives CASSYGLAGRYEQYF.

A single count supports this clone. The chain combines TRBV5-6 with TRBJ2-1; 9 bases line up with TRBD2. Germline loops: CDR1 SGHDT, CDR2 YYEEEE. Trimming cost V 5 bases and J 4 bases; bases outside gene matches: 4. The CDR3 contains 14 residues. Written as DNA, the CDR3 is TGTGCCAGCAGTCGGACTAGCGCATACAATGAGCAGTTCTTC. This sequence encodes CASSRTSAYNEQFF. Drawing the rest from reference TRBV5-6 and TRBJ2-1, the complete variable domain is DAGVTQSPTHLIKTRGQQVTLRCSPKSGHDTVSWYQQALGQGPQFIFQYYEEEERQRGNFPDRFSGHQFPNYSSELNVNALLLGDSALYLCASSRTSAYNEQFFGPGTRLTVL.

The table lists this clone with a count of one. This chain uses TRBV28 with TRBJ2-2; D uncertain. Germline V gene data show CDR1 as MDHEN and CDR2 as SYDVKM. V lost 1 base and J lost 2, with 11 bases in between. The CDR3 runs 16 residues. The CDR3 protein is CASSLLLVENTGELFF. The CDR3, as DNA: TGTGCCAGCAGTTTATTGCTAGTGGAAAACACCGGGGAGCTGTTTTTT.

V is TRBV28 and J is TRBJ2-7; 7 nucleotides match TRBD1. This CDR3 has 15 amino acids. The germline gives CDR1 MDHEN, CDR2 SYDVKM. Unmatched junction bases numbered 9, after V lost 5 bases and J lost 2 bases. The CDR3 DNA sequence: TGTGCCAGCAGTCCCGGACAGGAGCCAACCTACGAGCAGTACTTC. Translated, it gives CASSPGQEPTYEQYF.

On this clone itself: This CDR3 fails to terminate in the conserved phenylalanine or tryptophan, so it likely reflects a read error. This chain uses TRBV4-3 with TRBJ2-7; 7 nucleotides align to TRBD1. CDR3 length equals 15 residues. CDR1 LGHNA and CDR2 YSLEER come from the germline V gene. The ends lost 1 base at V and 6 bases at J; junction bases unmatched: 9. The CDR3, as DNA: TGCGCCAGCAGCCAAGCGGAACAGGGGTATTTCGAGCAGTACCTC. Amino acid sequence: CASSQAEQGYFEQYL.

The rearrangement joins TRBV2 to TRBJ1-6; a possible D gene is TRBD1 (6 bases). Trimming pared 6 bases from V and 3 bases from J, leaving 12 bases between. Germline lookup yields CDR1 SNHLY and CDR2 FYNNEI. This CDR3 region has 15 residues. The CDR3 protein is CASSVDSLYNSPLHF. Written as DNA, the CDR3 is TGTGCCAGCAGCGTGGACAGTCTCTATAATTCACCCCTCCACTTT. Filled out from reference TRBV2 and TRBJ1-6, the complete variable domain reads EPEVTQTPSHQVTQMGQEVILRCVPISNHLYFYWYRQILGQKVEFLVSFYNNEISEKSEIFDDQFSVERPDGSNFTLKIRSTKLEDSAMYFCASSVDSLYNSPLHFGNGTRLTVT.

This sequence joins TRBV9 and TRBJ2-1; 7 bases align to TRBD2. The CDR3 length is 15 residues. Per germline, CDR1 SGDLS and CDR2 YYNGEE. V trimming: 1 base; J trimming: 2 bases; junction bases outside the gene matches: 3. CDR3 in amino acids: CASSVKTSTYNEQFF. Written as DNA, the CDR3 is TGTGCCAGCAGCGTAAAGACTAGCACCTACAATGAGCAGTTCTTC.

The CDR3 DNA reads as TGTGCCAGCAGCTCCGATCCTCGAGACAGGAGGAACACTGAAGCTTTCTTT. It translates to CASSSDPRDRRNTEAFF. The chain recombines TRBV5-4 with TRBJ1-1; possible D gene TRBD1, 6 bases. Trimming removed 3 bases from V and 1 base from J, with 19 bases in between. The CDR3 contains 17 residues. The germline V gene encodes CDR1 SGHNT and CDR2 YYREEE (reference sequence).

The chain combines TRBV28 with TRBJ2-2; TRBD2 aligns across 9 bases. The germline V gene has CDR1 MDHEN and CDR2 SYDVKM. The CDR3 totals 18 residues. V lost 5 bases and J lost 6; bases outside the gene matches: 16. CDR3 amino acids: CASSTNLRGGVTSGELFF. DNA of the CDR3: TGTGCCAGCAGTACCAATTTGCGGGGGGGCGTAACCTCCGGGGAGCTGTTTTTT.